What follows are 13 T cell receptor beta chains derived from one specimen sequenced in a study of tumor and adjacent non-tumor tissue in lung cancer. The library came from three nested PCR rounds adapted from ARM-PCR protocols. One entry per CDR3 protein, called by TCRdb with MiXCR from the multiplex PCR reads. The sample shows 70,000 to 90,000 distinct CDR3 sequences, 60% to 85% of them seen only once. RNA was extracted from bulk tissue without any cell sorting. The specimen sequenced was lung tumor tissue. These receptor sequences come from a woman aged 50 to 60 with non-small cell lung cancer.

On this clonotype itself: At one of its ends the junction is not consistent with the germline gene, which may arise from a read error. The rearrangement joins TRBV6-5 to TRBJ2-1; 8 bases match TRBD1. The CDR3 is 16 residues long. Germline V gene data show CDR1 as MNHEY and CDR2 as SVGAGI. The CDR3 bases are TGTGTCAGCGGCACAATAAGGACAGGGAAATACAATGAGCAGTTCTTC. It translates to CVSGTIRTGKYNEQFF.

At least ten counts were recorded for this clonotype. The V gene is TRBV6-2 or TRBV6-3, the J gene TRBJ2-7; TRBD2 matches 12 bases. CDR3 size: 15 residues. J gave up 6 bases and V 2 bases, and 5 bases lay outside the gene matches. CDR1 is MNHEY and CDR2 is SVGEGT in the germline V gene. CDR3 DNA sequence: TGTGCCAGCAGTTACGGGACTAGCGGGTCACCCGAGCAGTACTTC. This codes for CASSYGTSGSPEQYF.

Note on this clonotype: One junction end does not reproduce the germline sequence, and a read error may be involved. This CDR3 reads CTSGLGRGRPETQYF. The CDR3 bases are TGTACCAGCGGCCTGGGTAGGGGGCGGCCAGAGACCCAGTACTTC. The V gene is TRBV4-1, the J gene TRBJ2-5, with TRBD1 identical over 7 bases. CDR1 MGHRA and CDR2 YSYEKL come from the germline V gene. This CDR3 is built from 15 residues.

The chain joins TRBV4-2 to TRBJ1-1; no clear D. CDR1 and CDR2 (germline): LGHNA, YNFKEQ. This CDR3 is 15 amino acids long. Between the trimmed V and J ends, which lost 4 bases and 3 bases, there was a span of 15 bases. DNA of the CDR3: TGTGCCAGCAGCCCCTCGGAGAGGGCGGACACTGAAGCTTTCTTT. Translated, it gives CASSPSERADTEAFF.

The rearrangement uses TRBV10-3 and TRBJ2-1; no clear D. The germline V gene has CDR1 ENHRY and CDR2 SYGVKD. V lost 4 bases and J 5 bases, leaving 12 bases between the germline ends. The CDR3 contains 14 residues. The DNA of the CDR3 is TGTGCCATCAGTGCACAAGTCCAAAACAATGAGCAGTTCTTC. Translation: CAISAQVQNNEQFF.

As to this clonotype: A read error may produce the germline difference seen at one junction end. The V and J genes are TRBV28 and TRBJ2-7, with 13 bases matching TRBD2. The CDR3 is 17 residues long. Germline values: CDR1 MDHEN, CDR2 SYDVKM. The CDR3 nucleotides are TGTGCCATCAGTTCTCAGAAGGGACTAGCGGGGCTCTACGGGCAGTACTTC. Its protein product is CAISSQKGLAGLYGQYF.

Notes on this clonotype: The junction differs from germline at one of its ends, possibly a read error. V is TRBV11-2 and J is TRBJ2-5; D may be TRBD1 or TRBD2 (5 bases each). CDR1 and CDR2 from the germline V gene are SGHAT and FQNNGV. The CDR3 has 14 amino acids. The DNA for the CDR3 is TGTGCCAGCAACTTAAACGGGGCTCAAGAGACCCAGTACTTC. Translating it yields CASNLNGAQETQYF.

Worth noting for this clonotype: A read error may produce the germline difference seen at one junction end. CDR3 sequence: CASSSLAPQNNDQFF. CDR3 DNA: TGCGCCAGCAGCAGTCTAGCGCCGCAGAATAATGATCAGTTCTTC. The chain is built from TRBV5-1 and TRBJ2-1; D possibly corresponds to TRBD2 (6 bases). The CDR3 runs 15 residues. Germline assignment: CDR1 SGHRS and CDR2 YFSETQ.

This clonotype was picked up one time. Relative to the germline gene, one junction end is altered; a read error may explain this. The DNA for the CDR3 is TGTGTCAGCAGCGCGATGGACAGTTCTAAGTATGGCTACACCTTC. Protein sequence: CVSSAMDSSKYGYTF. The rearrangement joins TRBV7-8 to TRBJ1-2, with D perhaps TRBD1 (6 bases). The CDR3 runs to 15 residues. Germline V gene lookup returns CDR1 SGHVS and CDR2 FQNEAQ.

Details on this clonotype: This may be a read error, as it is one base from a much larger clone. The conserved phenylalanine or tryptophan is not found at the CDR3 terminus, so this likely reflects a read error. The chain joins TRBV4-1 to TRBJ2-6; tentatively, D is TRBD1 (5 bases). V dropped 8 bases and J dropped 2 bases, with 10 bases sitting between them. The length of the CDR3 is 14 residues. Germline V gene sequence: CDR1 MGHRA, CDR2 YSYEKL. The CDR3, as DNA: TGCGCCAGCGAGGAAGGGGCTGGGGCCAACGTCCTGACTATC. Translating gives CASEEGAGANVLTI.

This clonotype was counted a single time. It is likely a read error, because the conserved phenylalanine at the end of the CDR3 is missing. The chain is built from TRBV28 and TRBJ2-1; D not resolved. The CDR3 is 18 amino acids. Germline V gives CDR1 MDHEN, CDR2 SYDVKM. In DNA form, the CDR3 reads TGTGCCACCGATAACCCCTTCTACCCTTCAAGCTCCTACAATGGGCAGTTCTCC. Its translation is CATDNPFYPSSSYNGQFS.

This chain links TRBV29-1 with TRBJ2-2; D may match TRBD1 or TRBD2 (5 bases each). Germline V gene sequence: CDR1 SQVTM, CDR2 ANQGSEA. V lost 7 bases and J lost 7, with 13 bases in between. The CDR3 is 12 amino acids. The CDR3 nucleotides read TGCAGCGCGGGACGACGTTTCGGGGAGCTGTTTTTT. The encoded protein is CSAGRRFGELFF.

For this clonotype: Germline is not matched at one junction end, which may reflect a read error. The chain has TRBV11-2 and TRBJ2-1; D remains ambiguous. Germline assignment: CDR1 SGHAT and CDR2 FQNNGV. This CDR3 spans 14 amino acids. The CDR3 DNA reads TGTGCCAGTAGCTCTGGCAGTGCCGACGATGAGCAGTTCTTC. Translating gives CASSSGSADDEQFF.